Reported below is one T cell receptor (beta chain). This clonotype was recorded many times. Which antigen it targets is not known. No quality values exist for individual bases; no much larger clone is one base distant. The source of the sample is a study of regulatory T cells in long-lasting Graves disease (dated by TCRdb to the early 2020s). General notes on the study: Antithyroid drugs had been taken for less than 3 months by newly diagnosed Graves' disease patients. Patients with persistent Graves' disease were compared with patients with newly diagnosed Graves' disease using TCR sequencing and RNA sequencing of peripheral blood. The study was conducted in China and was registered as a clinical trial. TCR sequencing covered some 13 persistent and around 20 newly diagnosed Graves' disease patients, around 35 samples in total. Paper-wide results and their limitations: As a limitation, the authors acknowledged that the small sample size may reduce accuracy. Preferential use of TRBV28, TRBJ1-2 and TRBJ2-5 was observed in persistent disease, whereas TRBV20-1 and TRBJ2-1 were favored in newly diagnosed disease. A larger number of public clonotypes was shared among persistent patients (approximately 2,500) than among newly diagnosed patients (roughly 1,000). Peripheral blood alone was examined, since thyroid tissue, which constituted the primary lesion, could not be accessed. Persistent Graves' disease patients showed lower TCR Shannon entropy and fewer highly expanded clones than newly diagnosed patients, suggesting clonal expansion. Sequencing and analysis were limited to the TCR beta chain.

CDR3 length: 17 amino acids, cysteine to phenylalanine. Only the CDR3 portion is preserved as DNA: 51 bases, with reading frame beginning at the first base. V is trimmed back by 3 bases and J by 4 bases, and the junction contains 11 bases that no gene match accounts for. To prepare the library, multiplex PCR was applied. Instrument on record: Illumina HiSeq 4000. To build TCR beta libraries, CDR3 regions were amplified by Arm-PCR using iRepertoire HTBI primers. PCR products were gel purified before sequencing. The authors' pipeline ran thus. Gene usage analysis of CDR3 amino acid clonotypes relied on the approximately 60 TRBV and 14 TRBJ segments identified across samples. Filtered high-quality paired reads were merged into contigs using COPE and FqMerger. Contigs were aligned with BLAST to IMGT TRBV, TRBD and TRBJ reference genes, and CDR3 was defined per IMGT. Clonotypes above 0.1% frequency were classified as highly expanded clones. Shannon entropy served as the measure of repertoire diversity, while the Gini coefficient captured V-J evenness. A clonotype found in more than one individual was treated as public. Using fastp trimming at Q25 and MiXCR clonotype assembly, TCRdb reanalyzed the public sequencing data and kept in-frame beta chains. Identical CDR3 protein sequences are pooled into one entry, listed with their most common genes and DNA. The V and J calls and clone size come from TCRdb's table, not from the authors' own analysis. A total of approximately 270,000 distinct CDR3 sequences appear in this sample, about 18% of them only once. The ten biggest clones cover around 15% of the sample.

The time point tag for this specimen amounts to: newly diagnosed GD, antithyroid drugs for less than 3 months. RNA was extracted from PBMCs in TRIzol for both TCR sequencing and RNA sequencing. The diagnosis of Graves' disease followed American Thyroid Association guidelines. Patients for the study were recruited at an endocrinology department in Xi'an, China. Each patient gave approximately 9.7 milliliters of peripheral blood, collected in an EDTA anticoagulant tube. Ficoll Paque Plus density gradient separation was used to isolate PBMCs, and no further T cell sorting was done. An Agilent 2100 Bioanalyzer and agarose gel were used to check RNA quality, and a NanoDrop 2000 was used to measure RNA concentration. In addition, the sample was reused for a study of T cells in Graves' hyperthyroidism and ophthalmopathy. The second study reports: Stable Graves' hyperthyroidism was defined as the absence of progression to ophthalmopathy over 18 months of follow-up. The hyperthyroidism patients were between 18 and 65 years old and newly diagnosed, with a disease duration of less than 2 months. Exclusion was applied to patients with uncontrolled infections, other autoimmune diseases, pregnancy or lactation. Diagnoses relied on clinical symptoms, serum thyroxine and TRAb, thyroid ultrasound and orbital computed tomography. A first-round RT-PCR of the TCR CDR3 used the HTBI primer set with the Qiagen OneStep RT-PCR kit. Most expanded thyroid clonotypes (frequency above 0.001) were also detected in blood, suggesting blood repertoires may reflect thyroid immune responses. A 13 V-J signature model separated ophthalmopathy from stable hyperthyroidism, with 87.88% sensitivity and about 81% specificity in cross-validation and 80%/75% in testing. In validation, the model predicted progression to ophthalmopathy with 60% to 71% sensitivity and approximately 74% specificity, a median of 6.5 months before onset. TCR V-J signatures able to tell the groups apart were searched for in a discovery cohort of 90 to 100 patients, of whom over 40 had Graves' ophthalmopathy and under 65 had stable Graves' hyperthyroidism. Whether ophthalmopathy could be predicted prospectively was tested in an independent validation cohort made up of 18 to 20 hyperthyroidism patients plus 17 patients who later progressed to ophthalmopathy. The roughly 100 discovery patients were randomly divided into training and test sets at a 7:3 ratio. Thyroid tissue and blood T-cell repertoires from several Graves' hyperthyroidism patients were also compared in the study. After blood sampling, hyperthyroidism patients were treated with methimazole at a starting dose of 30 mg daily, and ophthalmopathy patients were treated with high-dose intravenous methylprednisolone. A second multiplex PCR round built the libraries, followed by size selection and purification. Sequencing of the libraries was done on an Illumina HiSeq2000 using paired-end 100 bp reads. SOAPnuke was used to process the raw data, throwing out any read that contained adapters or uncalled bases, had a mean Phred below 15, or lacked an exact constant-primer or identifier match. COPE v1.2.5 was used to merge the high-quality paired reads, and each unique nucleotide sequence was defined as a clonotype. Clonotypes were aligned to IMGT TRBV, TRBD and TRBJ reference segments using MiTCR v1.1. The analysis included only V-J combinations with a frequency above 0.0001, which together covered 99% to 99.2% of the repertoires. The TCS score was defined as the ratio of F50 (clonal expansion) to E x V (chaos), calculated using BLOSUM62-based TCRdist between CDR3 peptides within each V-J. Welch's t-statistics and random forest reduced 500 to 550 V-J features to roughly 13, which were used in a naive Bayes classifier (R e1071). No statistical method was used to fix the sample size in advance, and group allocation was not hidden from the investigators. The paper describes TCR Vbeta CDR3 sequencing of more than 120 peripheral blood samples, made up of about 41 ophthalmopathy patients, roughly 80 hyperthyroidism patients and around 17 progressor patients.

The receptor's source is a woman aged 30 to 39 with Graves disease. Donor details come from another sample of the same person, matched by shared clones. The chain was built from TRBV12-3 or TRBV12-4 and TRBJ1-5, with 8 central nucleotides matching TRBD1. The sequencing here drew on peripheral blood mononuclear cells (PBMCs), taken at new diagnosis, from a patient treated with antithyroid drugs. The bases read TGTGCCAGCAGTTTGACAGGGGTTGGAGGTAGGAATCAGCCCCAGCATTTT. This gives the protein CASSLTGVGGRNQPQHF.